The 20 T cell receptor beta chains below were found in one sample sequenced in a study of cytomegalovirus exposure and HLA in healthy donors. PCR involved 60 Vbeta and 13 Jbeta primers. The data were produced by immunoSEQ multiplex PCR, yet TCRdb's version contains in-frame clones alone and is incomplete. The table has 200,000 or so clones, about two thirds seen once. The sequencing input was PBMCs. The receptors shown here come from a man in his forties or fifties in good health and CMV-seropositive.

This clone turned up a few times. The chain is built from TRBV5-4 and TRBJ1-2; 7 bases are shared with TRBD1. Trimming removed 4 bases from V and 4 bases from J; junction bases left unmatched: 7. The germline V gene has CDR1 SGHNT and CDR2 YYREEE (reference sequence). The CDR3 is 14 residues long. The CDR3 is CASSAGQASYGYTF. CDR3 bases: TGTGCCAGCAGCGCCGGACAGGCTAGCTATGGCTACACCTTC.

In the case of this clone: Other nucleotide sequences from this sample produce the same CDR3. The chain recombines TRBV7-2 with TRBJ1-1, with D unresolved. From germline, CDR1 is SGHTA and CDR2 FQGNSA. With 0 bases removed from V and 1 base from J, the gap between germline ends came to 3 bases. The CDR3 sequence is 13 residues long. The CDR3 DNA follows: TGTGCCAGCAGCTTAGCCGGGAACACTGAAGCTTTCTTT. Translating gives CASSLAGNTEAFF.

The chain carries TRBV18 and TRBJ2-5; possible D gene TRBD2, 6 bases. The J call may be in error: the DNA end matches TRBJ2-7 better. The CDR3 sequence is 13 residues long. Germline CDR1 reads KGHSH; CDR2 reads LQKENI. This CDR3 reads CASSPAGLYEQYF. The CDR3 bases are TGTGCCAGCTCACCAGCGGGGCTCTACGAGCAGTACTTC.

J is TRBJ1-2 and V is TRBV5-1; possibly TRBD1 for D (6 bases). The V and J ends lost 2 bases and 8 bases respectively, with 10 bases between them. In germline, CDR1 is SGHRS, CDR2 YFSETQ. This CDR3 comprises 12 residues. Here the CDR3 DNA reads TGCGCCAGCAGCTTCAGGGGTGTCGGCTACACCTTC. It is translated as CASSFRGVGYTF.

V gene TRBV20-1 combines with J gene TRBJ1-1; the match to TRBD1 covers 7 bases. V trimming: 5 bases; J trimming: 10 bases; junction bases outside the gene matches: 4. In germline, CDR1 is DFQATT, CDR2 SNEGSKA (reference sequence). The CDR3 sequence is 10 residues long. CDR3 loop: CSAWDSGAFF. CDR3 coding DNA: TGCAGTGCTTGGGACAGCGGAGCTTTCTTT.

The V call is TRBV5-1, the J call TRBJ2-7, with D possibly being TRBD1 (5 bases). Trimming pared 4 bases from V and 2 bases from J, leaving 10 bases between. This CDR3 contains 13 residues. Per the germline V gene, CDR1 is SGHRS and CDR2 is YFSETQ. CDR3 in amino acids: CASSPRQPYEQYF. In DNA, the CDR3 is TGCGCCAGCAGCCCTCGACAGCCCTACGAGCAGTACTTC.

The CDR3 DNA sequence: TGTGCCAGCAGCTTAGGGGGGGGCTTGGAGCAGTTCTTC. Protein product: CASSLGGGLEQFF. The J gene is TRBJ2-1, the V gene TRBV7-2; a possible D gene is TRBD2 (7 bases). Trimming stripped 1 base from V and 10 bases from J, with 11 bases between. The length of the CDR3 is 13 residues. Germline assignment: CDR1 SGHTA and CDR2 FQGNSA.

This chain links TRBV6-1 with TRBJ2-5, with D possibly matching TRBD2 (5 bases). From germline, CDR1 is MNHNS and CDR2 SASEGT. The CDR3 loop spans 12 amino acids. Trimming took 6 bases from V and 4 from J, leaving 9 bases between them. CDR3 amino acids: CASRRSGETQYF. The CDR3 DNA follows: TGTGCCAGCAGGCGGAGCGGAGAGACCCAGTACTTC.

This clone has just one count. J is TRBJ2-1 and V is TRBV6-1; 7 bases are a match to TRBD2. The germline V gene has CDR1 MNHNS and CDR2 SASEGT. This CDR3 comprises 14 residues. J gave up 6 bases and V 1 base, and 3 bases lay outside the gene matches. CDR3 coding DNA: TGTGCCAGCAGTGAAGGCGGGGGTTTCAATGAGCAGTTCTTC. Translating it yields CASSEGGGFNEQFF.

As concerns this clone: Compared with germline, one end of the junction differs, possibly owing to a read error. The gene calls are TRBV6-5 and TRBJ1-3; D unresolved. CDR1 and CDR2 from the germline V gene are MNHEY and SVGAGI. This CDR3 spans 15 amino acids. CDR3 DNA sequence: TGTGCCAGCAGTTACGAACAGACCTCTGGAAACACCATACATTTT. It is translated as CASSYEQTSGNTIHF.

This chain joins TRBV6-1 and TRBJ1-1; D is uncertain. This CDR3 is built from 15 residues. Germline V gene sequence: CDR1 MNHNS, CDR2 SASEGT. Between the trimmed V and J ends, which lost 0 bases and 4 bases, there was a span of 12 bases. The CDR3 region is CASSEAWAGVTEAFF. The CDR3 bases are TGTGCCAGCAGTGAAGCGTGGGCAGGTGTCACTGAAGCTTTCTTT.

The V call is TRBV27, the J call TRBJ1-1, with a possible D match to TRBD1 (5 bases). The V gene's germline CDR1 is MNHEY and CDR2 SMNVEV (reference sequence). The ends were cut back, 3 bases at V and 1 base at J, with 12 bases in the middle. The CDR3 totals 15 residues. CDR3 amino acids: CASSLGGSRNTEAFF. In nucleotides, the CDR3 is TGTGCCAGCAGTTTGGGGGGGAGTAGGAACACTGAAGCTTTCTTT.

The CDR3 spells CASSYAWGLSYEQYF. The DNA of the CDR3 is TGTGCCAGCAGCTATGCCTGGGGCCTCTCCTACGAGCAGTACTTC. The gene calls are TRBV5-6 and TRBJ2-7; D might be TRBD1 (5 bases). The CDR3 is 15 amino acids. The V gene's germline CDR1 is SGHDT and CDR2 YYEEEE. V lost 3 bases, J lost 0 bases, and 13 bases lay in between.

For the CDR3, the DNA is TGTGCCAGCAGTTGGGCCGGCACGGGGGAGCAGTACTTC. Its translation: CASSWAGTGEQYF. This chain uses TRBV28 with TRBJ2-7; D is perhaps TRBD2 (5 bases). Per the germline V gene, CDR1 is MDHEN and CDR2 is SYDVKM. The CDR3 loop spans 13 amino acids. Trimming left V 4 bases short and J 7 bases short, with 14 bases between.

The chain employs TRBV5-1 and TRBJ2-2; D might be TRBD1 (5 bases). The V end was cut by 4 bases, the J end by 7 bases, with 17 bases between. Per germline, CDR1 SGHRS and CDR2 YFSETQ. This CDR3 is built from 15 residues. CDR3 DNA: TGCGCCAGCAGCGGGTCGACAGACTCATACGGGGAGCTGTTTTTT. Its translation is CASSGSTDSYGELFF. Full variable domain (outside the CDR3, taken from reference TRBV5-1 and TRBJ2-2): KAGVTQTPRYLIKTRGQQVTLSCSPISGHRSVSWYQQTPGQGLQFLFEYFSETQRNKGNFPGRFSGRQFSNSRSEMNVSTLELGDSALYLCASSGSTDSYGELFFGEGSRLTVL.

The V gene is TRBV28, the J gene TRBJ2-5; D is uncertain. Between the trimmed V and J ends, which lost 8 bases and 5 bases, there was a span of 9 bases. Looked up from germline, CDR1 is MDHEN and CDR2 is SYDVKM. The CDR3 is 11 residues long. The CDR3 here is CASRLRETQYF. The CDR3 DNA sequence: TGTGCCAGCCGGTTACGGGAGACCCAGTACTTC. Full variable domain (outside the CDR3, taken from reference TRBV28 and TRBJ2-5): DVKVTQSSRYLVKRTGEKVFLECVQDMDHENMFWYRQDPGLGLRLIYFSYDVKMKEKGDIPEGYSVSREKKERFSLILESASTNQTSMYLCASRLRETQYFGPGTRLLVL.

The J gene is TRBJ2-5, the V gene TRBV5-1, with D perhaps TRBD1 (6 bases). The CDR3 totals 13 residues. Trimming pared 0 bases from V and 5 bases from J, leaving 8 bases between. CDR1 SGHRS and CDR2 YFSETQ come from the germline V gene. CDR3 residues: CASSLVRGETQYF. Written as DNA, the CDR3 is TGCGCCAGCAGCTTGGTAAGGGGGGAGACCCAGTACTTC.

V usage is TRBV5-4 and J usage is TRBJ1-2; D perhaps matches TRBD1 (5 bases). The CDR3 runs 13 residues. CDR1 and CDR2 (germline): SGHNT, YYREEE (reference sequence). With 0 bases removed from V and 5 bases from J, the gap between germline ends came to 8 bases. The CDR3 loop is CASSLEGLYGYTF. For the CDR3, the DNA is TGTGCCAGCAGCTTGGAGGGGCTGTATGGCTACACCTTC.

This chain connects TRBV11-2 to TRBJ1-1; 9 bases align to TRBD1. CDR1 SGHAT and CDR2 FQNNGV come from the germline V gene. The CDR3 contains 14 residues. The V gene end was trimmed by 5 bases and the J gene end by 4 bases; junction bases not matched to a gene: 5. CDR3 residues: CASSLDRGATEAFF. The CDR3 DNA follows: TGTGCCAGCAGCCTGGACAGGGGAGCCACTGAAGCTTTCTTT. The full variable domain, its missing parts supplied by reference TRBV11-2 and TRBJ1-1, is EAGVAQSPRYKIIEKRQSVAFWCNPISGHATLYWYQQILGQGPKLLIQFQNNGVVDDSQLPKDRFSAERLKGVDSTLKIQPAKLEDSAVYLCASSLDRGATEAFFGQGTRLTVV.

The CDR3 reads CASSERTGPSAQYF. CDR3 DNA: TGTGCCAGCAGTGAACGGACAGGGCCATCTGCGCAGTACTTC. V is TRBV25-1 and J is TRBJ2-7; TRBD1 agrees at 8 bases. CDR3 length: 14 residues. Germline V gives CDR1 MGHDK, CDR2 SYGVNS. J lost 9 bases, V lost 2 bases, and 9 bases had no gene match.